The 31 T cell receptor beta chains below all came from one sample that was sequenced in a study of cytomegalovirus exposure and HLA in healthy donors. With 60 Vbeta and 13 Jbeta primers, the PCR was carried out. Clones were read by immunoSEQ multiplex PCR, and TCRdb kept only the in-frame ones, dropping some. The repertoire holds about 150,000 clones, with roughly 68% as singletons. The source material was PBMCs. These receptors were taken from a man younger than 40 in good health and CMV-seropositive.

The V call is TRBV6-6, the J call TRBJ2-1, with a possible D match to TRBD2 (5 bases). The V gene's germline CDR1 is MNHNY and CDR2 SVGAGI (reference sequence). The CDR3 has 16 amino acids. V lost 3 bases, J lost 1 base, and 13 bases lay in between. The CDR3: CASSYITLASYNEQFF. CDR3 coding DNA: TGTGCCAGCAGTTATATCACTCTAGCATCCTACAATGAGCAGTTCTTC.

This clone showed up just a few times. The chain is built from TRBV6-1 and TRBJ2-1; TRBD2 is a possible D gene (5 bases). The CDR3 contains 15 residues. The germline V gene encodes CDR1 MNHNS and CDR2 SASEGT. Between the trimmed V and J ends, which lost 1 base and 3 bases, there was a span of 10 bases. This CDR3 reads CASSEGSSGYNEQFF. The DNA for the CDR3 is TGTGCCAGCAGTGAAGGATCAAGCGGCTACAATGAGCAGTTCTTC.

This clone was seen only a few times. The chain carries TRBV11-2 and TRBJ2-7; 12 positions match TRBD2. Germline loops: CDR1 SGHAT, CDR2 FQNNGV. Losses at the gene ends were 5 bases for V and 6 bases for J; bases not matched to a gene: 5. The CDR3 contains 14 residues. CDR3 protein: CASSLSSGRGEQYF. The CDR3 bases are TGTGCCAGCAGCCTATCTAGCGGGAGGGGCGAGCAGTACTTC.

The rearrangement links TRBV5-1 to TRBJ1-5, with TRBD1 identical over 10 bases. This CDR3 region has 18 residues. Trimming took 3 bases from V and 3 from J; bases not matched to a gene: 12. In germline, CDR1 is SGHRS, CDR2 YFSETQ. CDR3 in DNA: TGCGCCAGCAGCTCCGCCTGGGGGGACAGGGGACCCAATCAGCCCCAGCATTTT. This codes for CASSSAWGDRGPNQPQHF.

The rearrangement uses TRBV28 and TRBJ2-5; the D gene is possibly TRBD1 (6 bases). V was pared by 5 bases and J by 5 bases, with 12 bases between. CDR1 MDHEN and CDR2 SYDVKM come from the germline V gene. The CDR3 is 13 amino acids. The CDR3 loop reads CASSPRGLETQYF. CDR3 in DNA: TGTGCCAGCAGTCCCAGGGGTCTGGAGACCCAGTACTTC. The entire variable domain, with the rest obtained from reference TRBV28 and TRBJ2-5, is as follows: DVKVTQSSRYLVKRTGEKVFLECVQDMDHENMFWYRQDPGLGLRLIYFSYDVKMKEKGDIPEGYSVSREKKERFSLILESASTNQTSMYLCASSPRGLETQYFGPGTRLLVL.

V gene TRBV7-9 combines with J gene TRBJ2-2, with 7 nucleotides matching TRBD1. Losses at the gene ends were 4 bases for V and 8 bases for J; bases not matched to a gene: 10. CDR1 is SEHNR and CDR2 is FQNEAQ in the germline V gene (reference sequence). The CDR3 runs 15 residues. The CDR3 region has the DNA TGTGCCAGCAGCTCCTGGGACAGCCGTCAAGGGGAGCTGTTTTTT. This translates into CASSSWDSRQGELFF.

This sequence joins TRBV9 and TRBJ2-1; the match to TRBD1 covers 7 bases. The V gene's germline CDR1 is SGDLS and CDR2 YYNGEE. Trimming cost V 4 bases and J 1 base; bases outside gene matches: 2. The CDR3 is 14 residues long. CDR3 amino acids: CASSTQGSYNEQFF. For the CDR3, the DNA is TGTGCCAGCAGCACACAGGGGTCCTACAATGAGCAGTTCTTC.

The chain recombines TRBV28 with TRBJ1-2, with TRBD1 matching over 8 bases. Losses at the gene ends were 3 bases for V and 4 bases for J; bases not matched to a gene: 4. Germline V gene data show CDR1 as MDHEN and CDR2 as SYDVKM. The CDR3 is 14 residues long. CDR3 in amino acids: CASSFGQGAYGYTF. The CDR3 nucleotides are TGTGCCAGCAGTTTCGGCCAGGGGGCCTATGGCTACACCTTC.

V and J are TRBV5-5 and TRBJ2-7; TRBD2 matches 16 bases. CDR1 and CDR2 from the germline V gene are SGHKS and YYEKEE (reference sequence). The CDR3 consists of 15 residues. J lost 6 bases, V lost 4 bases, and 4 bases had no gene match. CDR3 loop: CASSGTSGRGGEQYF. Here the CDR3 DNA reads TGTGCCAGCAGCGGGACTAGCGGGAGGGGGGGCGAGCAGTACTTC.

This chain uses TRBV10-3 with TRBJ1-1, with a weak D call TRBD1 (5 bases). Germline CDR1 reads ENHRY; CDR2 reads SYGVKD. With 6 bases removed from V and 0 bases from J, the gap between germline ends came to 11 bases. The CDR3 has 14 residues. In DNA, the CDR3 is TGTGCCATCAGAGATGGACAAGTGAACACTGAAGCTTTCTTT. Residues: CAIRDGQVNTEAFF.

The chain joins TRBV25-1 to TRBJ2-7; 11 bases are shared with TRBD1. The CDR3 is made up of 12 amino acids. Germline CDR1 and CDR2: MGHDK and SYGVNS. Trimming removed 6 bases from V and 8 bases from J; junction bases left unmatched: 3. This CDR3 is CASRDRGRQQYF. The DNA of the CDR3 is TGTGCCAGCAGGGACAGGGGGCGGCAGCAGTACTTC.

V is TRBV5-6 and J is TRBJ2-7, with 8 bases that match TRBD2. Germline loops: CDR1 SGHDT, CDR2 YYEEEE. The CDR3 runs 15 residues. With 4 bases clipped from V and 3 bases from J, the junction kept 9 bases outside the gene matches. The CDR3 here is CASSPLAGAFYEQYF. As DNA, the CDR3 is TGTGCCAGCAGCCCTCTAGCGGGCGCGTTCTACGAGCAGTACTTC.

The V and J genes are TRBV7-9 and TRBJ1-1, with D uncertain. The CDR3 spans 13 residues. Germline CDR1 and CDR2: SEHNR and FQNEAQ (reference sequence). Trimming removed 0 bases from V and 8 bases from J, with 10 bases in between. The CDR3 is CASSLAPGLEAFF. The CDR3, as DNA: TGTGCCAGCAGCTTAGCCCCGGGTTTGGAAGCTTTCTTT.

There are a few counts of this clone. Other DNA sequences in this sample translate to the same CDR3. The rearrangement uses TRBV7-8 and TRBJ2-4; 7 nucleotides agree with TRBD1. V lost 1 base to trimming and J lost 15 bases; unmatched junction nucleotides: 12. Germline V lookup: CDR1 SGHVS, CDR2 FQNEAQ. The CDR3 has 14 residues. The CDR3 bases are TGTGCCAGCAGCTTAGGACAGGGTGACAGGCAACTGTACTTC. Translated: CASSLGQGDRQLYF.

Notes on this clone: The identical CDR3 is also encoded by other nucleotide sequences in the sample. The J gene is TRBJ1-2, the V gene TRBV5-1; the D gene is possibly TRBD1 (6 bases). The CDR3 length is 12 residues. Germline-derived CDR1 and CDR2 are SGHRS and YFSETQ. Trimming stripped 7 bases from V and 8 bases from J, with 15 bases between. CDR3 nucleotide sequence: TGCGCCAGCTCCCTAGGGGGGGAAGGCTACACCTTC. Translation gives CASSLGGEGYTF.

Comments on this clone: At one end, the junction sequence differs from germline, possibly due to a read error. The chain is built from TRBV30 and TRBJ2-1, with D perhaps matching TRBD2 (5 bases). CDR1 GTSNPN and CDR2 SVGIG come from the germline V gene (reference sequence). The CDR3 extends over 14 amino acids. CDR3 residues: CAWGDWRRRNERFF. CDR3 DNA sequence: TGTGCCTGGGGTGACTGGAGGCGTCGCAATGAGCGGTTCTTC.

The CDR3 protein is CASSFDGLTGELFF. The CDR3 nucleotides read TGTGCCAGCAGCTTCGATGGGCTCACCGGGGAGCTGTTTTTT. The V and J genes are TRBV7-3 and TRBJ2-2; no firm D call. The V and J ends lost 3 bases and 4 bases respectively, with 9 bases between them. This CDR3 contains 14 residues. Germline CDR1 reads SGHTA; CDR2 reads FQGTGA. Drawing the rest from reference TRBV7-3 and TRBJ2-2, the complete variable domain is GAGVSQTPSNKVTEKGKYVELRCDPISGHTALYWYRQSLGQGPEFLIYFQGTGAADDSGLPNDRFFAVRPEGSVSTLKIQRTERGDSAVYLCASSFDGLTGELFFGEGSRLTVL.

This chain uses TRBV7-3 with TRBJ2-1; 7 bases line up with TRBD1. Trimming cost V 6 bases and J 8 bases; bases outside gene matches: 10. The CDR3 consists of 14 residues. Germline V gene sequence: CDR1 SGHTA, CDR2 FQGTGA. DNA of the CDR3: TGTGCCAGCAGTCTGGACAGGTCTTCCCATGAGCAGTTCTTC. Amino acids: CASSLDRSSHEQFF.

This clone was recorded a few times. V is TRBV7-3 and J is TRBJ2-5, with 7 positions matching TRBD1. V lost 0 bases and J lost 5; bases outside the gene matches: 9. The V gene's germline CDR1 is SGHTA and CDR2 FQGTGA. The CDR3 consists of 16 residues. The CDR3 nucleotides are TGTGCCAGCAGCTTAACGTATCAGGGGGAGTGGGAGACCCAGTACTTC. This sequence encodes CASSLTYQGEWETQYF.

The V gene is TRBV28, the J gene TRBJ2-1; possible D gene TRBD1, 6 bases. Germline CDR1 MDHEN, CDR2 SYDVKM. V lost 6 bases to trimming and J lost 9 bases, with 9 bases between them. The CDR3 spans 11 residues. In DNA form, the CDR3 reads TGTGCCAGCAGACAGGGCACTGAGCAGTTCTTC. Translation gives CASRQGTEQFF.

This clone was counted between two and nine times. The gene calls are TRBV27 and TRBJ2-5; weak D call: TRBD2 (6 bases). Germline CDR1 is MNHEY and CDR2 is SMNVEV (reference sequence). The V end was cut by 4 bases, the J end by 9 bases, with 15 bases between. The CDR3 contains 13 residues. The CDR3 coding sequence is TGTGCCAGCAGTTATCGACTAGAGGAGGCCCAGTACTTC. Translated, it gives CASSYRLEEAQYF.

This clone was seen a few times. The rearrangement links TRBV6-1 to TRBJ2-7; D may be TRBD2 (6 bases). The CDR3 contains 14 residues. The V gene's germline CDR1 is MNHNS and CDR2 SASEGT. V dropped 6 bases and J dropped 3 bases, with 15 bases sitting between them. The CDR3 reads CASSRDGGIYEQYF. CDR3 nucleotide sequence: TGTGCCAGCAGCCGGGACGGCGGGATCTACGAGCAGTACTTC.

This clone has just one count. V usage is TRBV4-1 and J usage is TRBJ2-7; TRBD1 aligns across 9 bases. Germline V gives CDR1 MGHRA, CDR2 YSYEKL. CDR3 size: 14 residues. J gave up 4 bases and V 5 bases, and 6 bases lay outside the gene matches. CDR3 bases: TGCGCCAGCAGCTATTCGGACAGGGGATACGAGCAGTACTTC. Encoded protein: CASSYSDRGYEQYF.

CDR3 coding DNA: TGTGCCAGCAGTTCCAGCGGCGGGAGTCTCTTTTTCAATGAGCAGTTCTTC. It yields the protein CASSSSGGSLFFNEQFF. The V call is TRBV27, the J call TRBJ2-1; 7 bases map to TRBD2. CDR1 MNHEY and CDR2 SMNVEV come from the germline V gene (reference sequence). With 4 bases clipped from V and 6 bases from J, the junction kept 15 bases outside the gene matches. The CDR3 loop spans 17 amino acids.

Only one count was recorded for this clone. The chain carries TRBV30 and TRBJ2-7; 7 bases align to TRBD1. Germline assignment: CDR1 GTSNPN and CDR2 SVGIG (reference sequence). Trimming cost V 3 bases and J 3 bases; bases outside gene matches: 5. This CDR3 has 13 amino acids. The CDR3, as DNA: TGTGCCTGGAGCCGGACAGGCGTCTACGAGCAGTACTTC. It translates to CAWSRTGVYEQYF.

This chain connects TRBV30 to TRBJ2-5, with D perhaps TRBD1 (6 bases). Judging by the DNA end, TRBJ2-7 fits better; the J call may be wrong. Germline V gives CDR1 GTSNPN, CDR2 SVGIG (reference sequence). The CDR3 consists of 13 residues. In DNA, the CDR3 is TGTGCCTGGGGCCAGGGGTTCCAAGTCGAGCAGTACTTC. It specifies CAWGQGFQVEQYF.

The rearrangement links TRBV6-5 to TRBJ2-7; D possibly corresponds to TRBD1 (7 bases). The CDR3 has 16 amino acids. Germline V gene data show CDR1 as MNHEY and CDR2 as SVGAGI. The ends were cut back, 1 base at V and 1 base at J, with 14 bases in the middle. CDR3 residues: CASSYFPGGNSYEQYF. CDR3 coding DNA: TGTGCCAGCAGTTACTTTCCAGGGGGGAATTCCTACGAGCAGTACTTC.

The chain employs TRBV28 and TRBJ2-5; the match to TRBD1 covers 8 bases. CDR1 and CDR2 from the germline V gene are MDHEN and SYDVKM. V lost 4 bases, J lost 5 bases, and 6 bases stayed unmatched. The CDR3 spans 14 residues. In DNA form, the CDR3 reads TGTGCCAGCAGTTCGGGACAGGCGAGGGAGACCCAGTACTTC. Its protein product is CASSSGQARETQYF.

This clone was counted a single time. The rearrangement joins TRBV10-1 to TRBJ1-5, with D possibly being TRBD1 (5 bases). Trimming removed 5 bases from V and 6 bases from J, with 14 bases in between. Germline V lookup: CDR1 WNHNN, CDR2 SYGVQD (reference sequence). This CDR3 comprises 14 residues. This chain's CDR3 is CASSKRRGPQPQHF. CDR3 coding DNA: TGCGCCAGCAGTAAAAGGAGGGGTCCTCAGCCCCAGCATTTT.

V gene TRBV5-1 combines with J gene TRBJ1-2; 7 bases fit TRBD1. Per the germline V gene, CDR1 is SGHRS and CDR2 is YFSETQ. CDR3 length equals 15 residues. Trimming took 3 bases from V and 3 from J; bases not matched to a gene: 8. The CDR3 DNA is TGCGCCAGCAGCTCACACTTGACAGGGTACTATGGCTACACCTTC. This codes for CASSSHLTGYYGYTF. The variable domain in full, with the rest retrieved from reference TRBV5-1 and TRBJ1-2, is KAGVTQTPRYLIKTRGQQVTLSCSPISGHRSVSWYQQTPGQGLQFLFEYFSETQRNKGNFPGRFSGRQFSNSRSEMNVSTLELGDSALYLCASSSHLTGYYGYTFGSGTRLTVV.

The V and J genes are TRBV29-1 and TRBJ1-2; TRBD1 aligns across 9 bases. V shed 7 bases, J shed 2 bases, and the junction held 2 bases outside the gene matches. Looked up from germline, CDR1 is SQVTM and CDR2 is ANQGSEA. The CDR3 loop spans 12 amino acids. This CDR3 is CSAQGANYGYTF. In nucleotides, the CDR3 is TGCAGCGCACAGGGGGCGAACTATGGCTACACCTTC.